One sample yielded the 14 T cell receptor beta chains listed below, sequenced in a study of blood T cell repertoires in COVID-19. Only in-frame clones appear in the TCRdb table, and some are missing; sequencing was by immunoSEQ multiplex PCR. The sample has about 62,000 clones; roughly 89% are singletons. The material sequenced was peripheral blood. These receptors originate from a woman of 80 years or more with acute or convalescent COVID-19.

Only one count was recorded for this clone. CDR3 DNA sequence: TGTGCCAGTAGTCTCCGGACAGGGGCTAACTATGGCTACACCTTC. Protein product: CASSLRTGANYGYTF. V and J are TRBV19 and TRBJ1-2; 9 bases map to TRBD1. Trimming cost V 5 bases and J 0 bases; bases outside gene matches: 4. The germline V gene encodes CDR1 LNHDA and CDR2 SQIVND (reference sequence). This CDR3 contains 15 residues.

V gene TRBV5-6 combines with J gene TRBJ2-3; tentatively, D is TRBD2 (6 bases). Trimming removed 4 bases at V and 0 bases at J, with 15 bases between. The germline CDR1 and CDR2 sequences are SGHDT and YYEEEE. This CDR3 has 16 residues. DNA of the CDR3: TGTGCCAGCAGCCCTTCGACTAGGTTTAGCACAGATACGCAGTATTTT. Encoded protein: CASSPSTRFSTDTQYF. Filled out from reference TRBV5-6 and TRBJ2-3, the complete variable domain reads DAGVTQSPTHLIKTRGQQVTLRCSPKSGHDTVSWYQQALGQGPQFIFQYYEEEERQRGNFPDRFSGHQFPNYSSELNVNALLLGDSALYLCASSPSTRFSTDTQYFGPGTRLTVL.

V usage is TRBV10-1 and J usage is TRBJ1-1; D not certain. Trimming removed 1 base at V and 0 bases at J, with 15 bases between. Germline loops: CDR1 WNHNN, CDR2 SYGVQD (reference sequence). The CDR3 length is 17 residues. DNA for the CDR3: TGCGCCAGCAGTGAGTTCGAGCAGGCAAAGATGAACACTGAAGCTTTCTTT. It is translated as CASSEFEQAKMNTEAFF.

The rearrangement links TRBV5-5 to TRBJ2-7; 9 nucleotides line up with TRBD1. Looked up from germline, CDR1 is SGHKS and CDR2 is YYEKEE (reference sequence). The CDR3 sequence is 15 residues long. The V gene end was trimmed by 2 bases and the J gene end by 2 bases; junction bases not matched to a gene: 5. CDR3 sequence (DNA): TGTGCCAGCAGCTTAGCCGGGACAGGGACCTACGAGCAGTACTTC. Residues: CASSLAGTGTYEQYF.

The table lists this clone with a count of one. The chain joins TRBV5-1 to TRBJ2-3, with a tentative D call TRBD2 (5 bases). Germline CDR1 SGHRS, CDR2 YFSETQ. The CDR3 is made up of 14 amino acids. Deletions cut 2 bases from V and 5 bases from J, with 12 bases between. Here the CDR3 DNA reads TGCGCCAGCAGCTTACCCTCGAGGGAAGATACGCAGTATTTT. Amino acids: CASSLPSREDTQYF.

The genes are TRBV6-2 or TRBV6-3 and TRBJ1-1, with 7 bases aligning to TRBD1. The CDR3 contains 14 residues. V lost 1 base, J lost 5 bases, and 4 bases stayed unmatched. Germline lookup yields CDR1 MNHEY and CDR2 SVGEGT. CDR3 nucleotides: TGTGCCAGCAGTTACTTGCGACAGGGTACTGAAGCTTTCTTT. Its protein is CASSYLRQGTEAFF.

The genes are TRBV4-3 and TRBJ2-5; 10 positions agree with TRBD2. V shed 0 bases, J shed 5 bases, and the junction held 15 bases outside the gene matches. From germline, CDR1 is LGHNA and CDR2 YSLEER. The CDR3 runs 19 residues. CDR3: CASSQDWTGAGGFPETQYF. CDR3 bases: TGCGCCAGCAGCCAAGATTGGACCGGAGCGGGGGGGTTCCCTGAGACCCAGTACTTC.

J is TRBJ2-2 and V is TRBV6-5, with TRBD2 matching 7 bases. J gave up 5 bases and V 2 bases, and 8 bases lay outside the gene matches. Germline assignment: CDR1 MNHEY and CDR2 SVGAGI. This CDR3 region has 16 residues. DNA of the CDR3: TGTGCCAGCAGTTACGCGTCCTCGCGGGAGACCGGGGAGCTGTTTTTT. This encodes CASSYASSRETGELFF.

DNA of the CDR3: TGTGCCATCAGTGTGGAGGGCAGGAGATCTGGGGCCAACGTCCTGACTTTC. Translated: CAISVEGRRSGANVLTF. V usage is TRBV10-3 and J usage is TRBJ2-6; possible D gene TRBD2, 6 bases. There are 17 residues in the CDR3. Germline loops: CDR1 ENHRY, CDR2 SYGVKD. V lost 4 bases and J 1 base, leaving 14 bases between the germline ends.

CDR3 DNA: TGTGCCAGCAGCTTCAACAGGGGAGATACGCAGTATTTT. Translated: CASSFNRGDTQYF. J is TRBJ2-3 and V is TRBV7-2, with 7 bases aligning to TRBD1. The CDR3 spans 13 residues. With 3 bases clipped from V and 5 bases from J, the junction kept 2 bases outside the gene matches. CDR1 and CDR2 (germline): SGHTA, FQGNSA.

In this sample, this clone turned up a few times. The rearrangement links TRBV5-1 to TRBJ2-7, with TRBD1 identical over 10 bases. Germline CDR1 reads SGHRS; CDR2 reads YFSETQ. The CDR3 length is 14 residues. Trimming took 5 bases from V and 0 from J; bases not matched to a gene: 2. For the CDR3, the DNA is TGCGCCAGCAGGGGACAGGGGAGCTCCTACGAGCAGTACTTC. Its translation is CASRGQGSSYEQYF. The entire variable domain, with the rest obtained from reference TRBV5-1 and TRBJ2-7, is as follows: KAGVTQTPRYLIKTRGQQVTLSCSPISGHRSVSWYQQTPGQGLQFLFEYFSETQRNKGNFPGRFSGRQFSNSRSEMNVSTLELGDSALYLCASRGQGSSYEQYFGPGTRLTVT.

This clone was counted only a few times. This rearrangement joins TRBV27 to TRBJ1-1; D may be TRBD1 (5 bases). The V and J ends lost 4 bases and 11 bases respectively, with 20 bases between them. Germline assignment: CDR1 MNHEY and CDR2 SMNVEV (reference sequence). The CDR3 extends over 14 amino acids. The CDR3 DNA reads TGTGCCAGCAGTTCCCCGGGACTGGGAACACGGGCTTTCTTT. Residues: CASSSPGLGTRAFF.

This clone was seen only once. The CDR3 carries no conserved terminal phenylalanine or tryptophan, so it likely arises from a read error. J is TRBJ1-6 and V is TRBV7-6; the match to TRBD1 covers 8 bases. Germline lookup yields CDR1 SGHVS and CDR2 FNYEAQ. Trimming at V came to 5 bases and at J to 0 bases, leaving 9 bases not matched to a gene. This CDR3 is 18 amino acids long. The DNA of the CDR3 is TGTGCCAGCAGCCCGCGGACAGGGTTGATCTCCTATAATTCACCCCTCCACCTT. Translating gives CASSPRTGLISYNSPLHL.

V gene TRBV2 combines with J gene TRBJ1-5; perhaps TRBD1 as D (5 bases). Between the trimmed V and J ends, which lost 6 bases and 3 bases, there was a span of 12 bases. CDR3 length: 14 amino acids. Germline CDR1 and CDR2: SNHLY and FYNNEI. The CDR3 coding sequence is TGTGCCAGCAGGGGGGGGACTATCAATCAGCCCCAGCATTTT. It is translated as CASRGGTINQPQHF. The full variable domain, in which reference TRBV2 and TRBJ1-5 provide the parts outside the CDR3, is EPEVTQTPSHQVTQMGQEVILRCVPISNHLYFYWYRQILGQKVEFLVSFYNNEISEKSEIFDDQFSVERPDGSNFTLKIRSTKLEDSAMYFCASRGGTINQPQHFGDGTRLSIL.